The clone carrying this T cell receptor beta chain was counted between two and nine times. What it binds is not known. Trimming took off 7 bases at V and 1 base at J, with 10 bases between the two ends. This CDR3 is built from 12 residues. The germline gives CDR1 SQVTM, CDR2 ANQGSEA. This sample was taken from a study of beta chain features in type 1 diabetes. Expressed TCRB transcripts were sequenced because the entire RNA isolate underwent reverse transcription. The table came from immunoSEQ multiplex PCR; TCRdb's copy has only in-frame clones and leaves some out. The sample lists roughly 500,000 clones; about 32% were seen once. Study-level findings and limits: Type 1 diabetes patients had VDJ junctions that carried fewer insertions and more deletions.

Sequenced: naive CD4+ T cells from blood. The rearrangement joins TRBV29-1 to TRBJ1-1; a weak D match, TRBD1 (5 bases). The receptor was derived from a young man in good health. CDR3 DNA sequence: TGCAGCGGCCGGGACTGGAACACTGAAGCTTTCTTT. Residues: CSGRDWNTEAFF.